The T cell receptor (beta chain) under discussion was sequenced for a study of identical twins. The study's findings and limits: Insertions were reduced in abundant cord blood beta clonotypes but not in memory repertoires. With monozygotic twins, out-of-frame TCR alpha sharing exceeded what models estimated. Out-of-frame alpha sequences common to twins were enriched for low generation probability.

TCRdb itself ran the 5' RACE reads through MiXCR, one entry per CDR3 protein. The top ten clones hold around 8% of a sample with about 160,000 distinct CDR3 sequences, roughly 3.5% of them seen once. Among all donors, each was a healthy Caucasian. In its sample, this clonotype was seen many times. Antigen: not known. The junction departs from the called germline gene at one end, perhaps through a read error. This CDR3 has 16 residues. Germline V gene data show CDR1 as DFQATT and CDR2 as SNEGSKA (reference sequence). Sequenced material: memory T cells sorted from blood. The origin of this receptor is a man between 18 and 35 years old in good health. The rearrangement links TRBV20-1 to TRBJ2-1; TRBD1 is a possible D gene (5 bases). The CDR3 DNA reads TGCAGTGCTGGAGATTACAGGAGATCCGCCTACAATGAGCAGTTCTTC. Protein product: CSAGDYRRSAYNEQFF.